Below are 14 T cell receptor beta chains sequenced from a single sample in a study of T cell responses to AZD1222 COVID-19 vaccine. This table comes from immunoSEQ multiplex PCR, and its TCRdb copy is limited to in-frame clones, with some not included. The data contain roughly 120,000 clones, roughly nine tenths of them singletons. The source material was peripheral blood, sampled on day 0 of AZD1222 vaccination. These receptors were taken from an adult in good health.

To note about this clone: This may be a read error: a much more frequent sequence differs by one nucleotide. The J gene is TRBJ2-5, the V gene TRBV11-2; D is undetermined. The CDR3 has 12 residues. Germline V lookup: CDR1 SGHAT, CDR2 FQNNGV. With 1 base removed from V and 3 bases from J, the gap between germline ends came to 3 bases. The CDR3 coding sequence is TGTGCCAGCAGCTTAGGGGAAGAGACCCAGTACTTC. As protein: CASSLGEETQYF.

The chain has TRBV27 and TRBJ2-2; D gene ambiguous. The CDR3 has 14 residues. CDR1 is MNHEY, CDR2 SMNVEV, per germline (reference sequence). V lost 2 bases and J lost 2, with 6 bases in between. The CDR3, as DNA: TGTGCCAGCAGTTTAAATCGTAACACCGGGGAGCTGTTTTTT. Amino acid sequence: CASSLNRNTGELFF.

J is TRBJ2-1 and V is TRBV14; D gene unclear. This CDR3 is 11 amino acids long. Trimming stripped 3 bases from V and 5 bases from J, with 2 bases between. Germline assignment: CDR1 SGHDN and CDR2 FVKESK. The CDR3 sequence is CASSHHNEQFF. As DNA, the CDR3 is TGTGCCAGCAGCCACCACAATGAGCAGTTCTTC.

V is TRBV7-2 and J is TRBJ2-1; 12 bases fit TRBD2. Per germline, CDR1 SGHTA and CDR2 FQGNSA. The CDR3 covers 16 residues. After removal of 2 bases from V and 4 bases from J, the junction contained 3 bases not matched to a gene. In DNA form, the CDR3 reads TGTGCCAGCAGCTTAACAGGACTAGCGGGATACAATGAGCAGTTCTTC. It is translated as CASSLTGLAGYNEQFF.

V usage is TRBV28 and J usage is TRBJ1-5, with 9 bases that match TRBD1. The CDR3 extends over 15 amino acids. CDR1 is MDHEN, CDR2 SYDVKM, per germline. V lost 6 bases, J lost 0 bases, and 3 bases stayed unmatched. As DNA, the CDR3 is TGTGCCAGCAGGGACAGGGGTCATAGCAATCAGCCCCAGCATTTT. Its translation: CASRDRGHSNQPQHF. The variable domain in full, completed from reference TRBV28 and TRBJ1-5, reads DVKVTQSSRYLVKRTGEKVFLECVQDMDHENMFWYRQDPGLGLRLIYFSYDVKMKEKGDIPEGYSVSREKKERFSLILESASTNQTSMYLCASRDRGHSNQPQHFGDGTRLSIL.

This chain connects TRBV4-3 to TRBJ2-6, with TRBD2 as a possible D gene (6 bases). The germline gives CDR1 LGHNA, CDR2 YSLEER. V was trimmed by 0 bases and J by 2 bases, leaving 11 bases between them. This CDR3 comprises 17 residues. The DNA of the CDR3 is TGCGCCAGCAGCCAAGAGGGCGGGGTGCCTGGGGCCAACGTCCTGACTTTC. This translates into CASSQEGGVPGANVLTF.

V gene TRBV19 combines with J gene TRBJ1-5; the D gene is possibly TRBD1 (5 bases). The CDR3 has 15 residues. Trimming pared 4 bases from V and 6 bases from J, leaving 16 bases between. Germline CDR1 is LNHDA and CDR2 is SQIVND (reference sequence). In nucleotides, the CDR3 is TGTGCCAGTAGTAGTCGGGACCCCAGAGGTCAGCCCCAGCATTTT. Translating it yields CASSSRDPRGQPQHF.

The rearrangement uses TRBV28 and TRBJ1-3; TRBD1 matches 7 bases. The length of the CDR3 is 18 residues. V trimming: 6 bases; J trimming: 4 bases; junction bases outside the gene matches: 18. The germline V gene encodes CDR1 MDHEN and CDR2 SYDVKM. This CDR3 reads CASRRQPTHRGTGNTIYF. The CDR3 coding sequence is TGTGCCAGCAGAAGGCAGCCAACACACAGGGGAACCGGAAACACCATATATTTT.

The V and J genes are TRBV21-1 and TRBJ1-1; the table assigns TRBD1, which was not confirmed against the DNA. TRBV21-1 represents a pseudogene. The CDR3 sequence is 16 residues long. The CDR3 sequence is CASSKTGAARNTEAFF. Here the CDR3 DNA reads TGTGCCAGCAGCAAGACAGGGGCGGCCCGGAACACTGAAGCTTTCTTT.

The chain has TRBV7-8 and TRBJ1-3; a weak D match, TRBD1 (5 bases). Germline CDR1 SGHVS, CDR2 FQNEAQ. This CDR3 comprises 17 residues. V lost 5 bases and J lost 0, with 17 bases in between. The CDR3 here is CASSPRRDASSGNTIYF. The CDR3 DNA is TGTGCCAGCAGCCCCAGGCGGGACGCAAGCTCTGGAAACACCATATATTTT.

The V call is TRBV9, the J call TRBJ2-2; D is perhaps TRBD1 (5 bases). CDR3 size: 14 residues. The V end was cut by 3 bases, the J end by 12 bases, with 18 bases between. The germline V gene has CDR1 SGDLS and CDR2 YYNGEE. CDR3 sequence reads: CASSADTSGWQLFF. CDR3 sequence (DNA): TGTGCCAGCAGCGCAGACACTTCAGGGTGGCAGCTGTTTTTT.

This chain joins TRBV18 and TRBJ2-3, with D perhaps matching TRBD2 (6 bases). The V end was cut by 3 bases, the J end by 2 bases, with 15 bases between. The CDR3 sequence is 16 residues long. Germline CDR1 and CDR2: KGHSH and LQKENI. CDR3 amino acids: CASSPVGGGLTDTQYF. CDR3 sequence (DNA): TGTGCCAGCTCACCGGTTGGGGGAGGCCTCACAGATACGCAGTATTTT.

The rearrangement uses TRBV18 and TRBJ2-7; 7 bases agree with TRBD1. Germline-derived CDR1 and CDR2 are KGHSH and LQKENI. This CDR3 contains 15 residues. Trimming cost V 2 bases and J 5 bases; bases outside gene matches: 9. The CDR3 coding sequence is TGTGCCAGCTCACCAGACAGGGTTCCGGCCCACGAGCAGTACTTC. Encoded protein: CASSPDRVPAHEQYF.

The chain has TRBV7-9 and TRBJ1-2; 11 bases line up with TRBD1. The V gene end was trimmed by 2 bases and the J gene end by 8 bases; junction bases not matched to a gene: 7. In germline, CDR1 is SEHNR, CDR2 FQNEAQ (reference sequence). This CDR3 contains 15 residues. CDR3: CASSLPLGDRGGYTF. CDR3 DNA sequence: TGTGCCAGCAGCTTACCCCTTGGGGACAGGGGGGGCTACACCTTC.